This T cell receptor (beta chain) was found in a study of shared clonotypes between healthy human individuals. For the study at large: Per-donor plates numbered three CD4 naive, three CD4 memory, two CD8 naive and one CD8 memory.

For this clone: What it binds is not known.

Replicate sorted-subset PCRs were loaded with roughly 200 ng DNA, roughly 33,000 T cell genomes. Some clones are missing from TCRdb's copy, which holds only in-frame ones; the method was immunoSEQ multiplex PCR. This table has approximately 2.5 million clones, just over 90% appearing once. This CDR3 region has 16 residues. Germline V gene lookup returns CDR1 SEHNR and CDR2 FQNEAQ (reference sequence). Unmatched junction bases numbered 4, after V lost 4 bases and J lost 2 bases. Study-wide points: It was the few donors that limited the genetic and exposure-history diversity represented.

V and J are TRBV7-9 and TRBJ2-3, with 12 bases lining up with TRBD2. The TCR sequence derives from a man between 18 and 29 years old in good health. The sequencing sample was made of naive CD4+ T cells sorted from blood. Subset denoted: CD45RA+ positively selected. DNA of the CDR3: TGTGCCAGCAGCTCCGGACTAGCGGGGAACACAGATACGCAGTATTTT. Its protein is CASSSGLAGNTDTQYF.